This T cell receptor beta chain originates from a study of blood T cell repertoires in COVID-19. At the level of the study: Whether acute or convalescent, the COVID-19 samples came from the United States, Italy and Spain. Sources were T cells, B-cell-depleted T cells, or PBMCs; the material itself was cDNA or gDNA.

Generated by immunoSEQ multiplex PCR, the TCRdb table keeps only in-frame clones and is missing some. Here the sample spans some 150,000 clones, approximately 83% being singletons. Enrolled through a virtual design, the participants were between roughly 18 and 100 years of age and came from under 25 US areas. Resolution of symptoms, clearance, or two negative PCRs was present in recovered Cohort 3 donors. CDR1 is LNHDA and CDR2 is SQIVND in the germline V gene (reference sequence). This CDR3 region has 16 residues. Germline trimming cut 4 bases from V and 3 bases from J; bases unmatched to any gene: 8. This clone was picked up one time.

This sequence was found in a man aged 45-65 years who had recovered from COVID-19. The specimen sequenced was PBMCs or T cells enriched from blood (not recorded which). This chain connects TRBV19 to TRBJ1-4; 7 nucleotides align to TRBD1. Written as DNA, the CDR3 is TGTGCCAGTAGTAGGCGGACAGGACCTTCTAATGAAAAACTGTTTTTT. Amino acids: CASSRRTGPSNEKLFF.